Below are 16 T cell receptor beta chains sequenced from a single sample in a study of blood T cell repertoires in COVID-19. TCRdb's table, derived via immunoSEQ multiplex PCR, lists solely in-frame clones and lacks some. The table includes approximately 75,000 clones, more than 70% detected once. The sequencing sample was made of peripheral blood. These receptors originate from a man between 45 and 60 years old with COVID-19, enrolled during active disease.

The rearrangement links TRBV28 to TRBJ2-5; 7 nucleotides match TRBD2. This CDR3 is built from 15 residues. Germline loops: CDR1 MDHEN, CDR2 SYDVKM. Germline trimming cut 3 bases from V and 7 bases from J; bases unmatched to any gene: 11. CDR3 loop: CASSLGGDHLPTQYF. CDR3 nucleotides: TGTGCCAGCAGTTTGGGGGGGGACCACTTACCGACCCAGTACTTC.

The chain uses TRBV28 and TRBJ2-5, with a tentative D call TRBD1 (6 bases). Germline-derived CDR1 and CDR2 are MDHEN and SYDVKM. This CDR3 is built from 15 residues. Trimming shortened V by 4 bases and J by 5 bases, and 17 bases separated the two germline ends. The CDR3 sequence is CASSSQQQGLETQYF. In DNA, the CDR3 is TGTGCCAGCAGTTCGCAACAACAGGGTCTGGAGACCCAGTACTTC.

The V gene is TRBV28, the J gene TRBJ2-1; 11 nucleotides match TRBD2. Germline CDR1 MDHEN, CDR2 SYDVKM. With V trimmed by 4 bases and J by 13 bases, 6 bases remained unmatched. The CDR3 runs to 13 residues. The CDR3 spells CASSSFSGRGQFF. CDR3 in DNA: TGTGCCAGCAGTTCCTTTAGCGGGAGGGGTCAGTTCTTC.

V usage is TRBV28 and J usage is TRBJ2-1, with D possibly being TRBD2 (6 bases). Germline CDR1 and CDR2: MDHEN and SYDVKM. Trimming cost V 5 bases and J 2 bases, with 13 bases left between them. This CDR3 is built from 15 residues. CDR3 loop: CASSPRTTAYNEQFF. CDR3 nucleotides: TGTGCCAGCAGTCCCCGGACTACCGCCTACAATGAGCAGTTCTTC. The whole variable domain, filled in from reference TRBV28 and TRBJ2-1, reads DVKVTQSSRYLVKRTGEKVFLECVQDMDHENMFWYRQDPGLGLRLIYFSYDVKMKEKGDIPEGYSVSREKKERFSLILESASTNQTSMYLCASSPRTTAYNEQFFGPGTRLTVL.

The chain carries TRBV5-6 and TRBJ2-2, with D perhaps TRBD2 (7 bases). The CDR3 consists of 17 residues. Trimming stripped 3 bases from V and 1 base from J, with 16 bases between. Germline lookup yields CDR1 SGHDT and CDR2 YYEEEE. In DNA, the CDR3 is TGTGCCAGCAGCTCCCCTGGGGGGGGCGGGAACACCGGGGAGCTGTTTTTT. Translating it yields CASSSPGGGGNTGELFF. Full variable domain (remainder filled in from reference TRBV5-6 and TRBJ2-2): DAGVTQSPTHLIKTRGQQVTLRCSPKSGHDTVSWYQQALGQGPQFIFQYYEEEERQRGNFPDRFSGHQFPNYSSELNVNALLLGDSALYLCASSSPGGGGNTGELFFGEGSRLTVL.

V usage is TRBV6-2 or TRBV6-3 and J usage is TRBJ2-5, with 7 bases that match TRBD1. This CDR3 contains 15 residues. V was clipped by 6 bases and J by 5 bases; unmatched bases: 12. Germline V gene sequence: CDR1 MNHEY, CDR2 SVGEGT. The CDR3 DNA is TGTGCCAGCAGCGTAGGGCAGGGGGTATCGGAGACCCAGTACTTC. It translates to CASSVGQGVSETQYF.

A few counts support this clone. The rearrangement uses TRBV6-5 and TRBJ1-1; D might be TRBD1 (5 bases). Germline-derived CDR1 and CDR2 are MNHEY and SVGAGI. V shed 7 bases and J shed 4 bases, with 16 bases lying between them. This CDR3 spans 14 amino acids. CDR3 protein: CASIFRVGGTEAFF. Here the CDR3 DNA reads TGTGCCAGCATCTTCAGGGTAGGCGGCACTGAAGCTTTCTTT.

The rearrangement joins TRBV30 to TRBJ1-5; 7 positions agree with TRBD1. V shed 0 bases, J shed 7 bases, and the junction held 9 bases outside the gene matches. Germline values: CDR1 GTSNPN, CDR2 SVGIG (reference sequence). This CDR3 has 15 amino acids. CDR3 sequence (DNA): TGTGCCTGGAGTGTAGGGGGCGCGAGCGGGCAGCCCCAGCATTTT. It specifies CAWSVGGASGQPQHF. Drawing the rest from reference TRBV30 and TRBJ1-5, the complete variable domain is SQTIHQWPATLVQPVGSPLSLECTVEGTSNPNLYWYRQAAGRGLQLLFYSVGIGQISSEVPQNLSASRPQDRQFILSSKKLLLSDSGFYLCAWSVGGASGQPQHFGDGTRLSIL.

The V call is TRBV12-3 or TRBV12-4, the J call TRBJ2-1; TRBD2 is a possible D gene (5 bases). V gave up 5 bases and J gave up 9 bases, with 11 bases separating them. The CDR3 has 12 amino acids. Here the CDR3 reads CASSPDAGEQFF. DNA for the CDR3: TGTGCCAGCAGTCCCGACGCGGGTGAGCAGTTCTTC.

This chain links TRBV2 with TRBJ1-4, with D possibly matching TRBD1 (5 bases). Germline V gives CDR1 SNHLY, CDR2 FYNNEI. The CDR3 loop spans 16 amino acids. V lost 4 bases and J 0 bases, leaving 12 bases between the germline ends. CDR3 in DNA: TGTGCCAGCAGTGGCCCAGGGTTCTCAACTAATGAAAAACTGTTTTTT. It translates to CASSGPGFSTNEKLFF.

CDR3 DNA: TGTGCCAGCAGAGACCCAGAGACAGCAGGAAACACCATATATTTT. Translated, it gives CASRDPETAGNTIYF. This chain connects TRBV7-2 to TRBJ1-3, with D possibly being TRBD1 (5 bases). The germline V gene encodes CDR1 SGHTA and CDR2 FQGNSA. Trimming removed 6 bases from V and 4 bases from J, with 16 bases in between. This CDR3 contains 15 residues.

The chain is built from TRBV27 and TRBJ1-4; TRBD1 matches 8 bases. The V segment lost 6 bases and the J segment 11 bases; nucleotides outside the gene matches: 14. This CDR3 region has 15 residues. Germline CDR1 reads MNHEY; CDR2 reads SMNVEV (reference sequence). The CDR3 coding sequence is TGTGCCAGCAGCCGGTCAGGGGGCGCGGTAAGGAAACTGTTTTTT. Protein sequence: CASSRSGGAVRKLFF.

This rearrangement joins TRBV4-2 to TRBJ2-7; 10 bases line up with TRBD2. Germline V gene data show CDR1 as LGHNA and CDR2 as YNFKEQ. The V segment lost 4 bases and the J segment 3 bases; nucleotides outside the gene matches: 9. The CDR3 totals 16 residues. The CDR3 DNA sequence: TGTGCCAGCAGCCGCTGGGGGGCTAGCGGGGGCTACGAGCAGTACTTC. Protein product: CASSRWGASGGYEQYF.

The genes are TRBV24-1 and TRBJ2-2; D not resolved. CDR1 and CDR2 from the germline V gene are KGHDR and SFDVKD. Trimming pared 6 bases from V and 1 base from J, leaving 8 bases between. The CDR3 loop spans 14 amino acids. The CDR3 here is CATSPGRNTGELFF. The CDR3 DNA sequence: TGTGCCACCAGTCCAGGCAGGAACACCGGGGAGCTGTTTTTT.

The chain links TRBV19 to TRBJ2-1; TRBD2 might be the D (6 bases). The CDR3 has 17 amino acids. Per germline, CDR1 LNHDA and CDR2 SQIVND (reference sequence). The germline V and J ends were trimmed by 7 bases and 3 bases, with 22 bases remaining between them. CDR3: CASTPLSGAGGYNEQFF. The CDR3 DNA follows: TGTGCCAGTACCCCCCTATCAGGTGCCGGGGGCTACAATGAGCAGTTCTTC.

The V call is TRBV9, the J call TRBJ2-1; 10 bases line up with TRBD2. The CDR3 is 15 amino acids. The V segment lost 1 base and the J segment 7 bases; nucleotides outside the gene matches: 5. Germline V gene sequence: CDR1 SGDLS, CDR2 YYNGEE. This chain's CDR3 is CASSVRPSGSNEQFF. DNA for the CDR3: TGTGCCAGCAGCGTAAGGCCTAGCGGGAGTAATGAGCAGTTCTTC.